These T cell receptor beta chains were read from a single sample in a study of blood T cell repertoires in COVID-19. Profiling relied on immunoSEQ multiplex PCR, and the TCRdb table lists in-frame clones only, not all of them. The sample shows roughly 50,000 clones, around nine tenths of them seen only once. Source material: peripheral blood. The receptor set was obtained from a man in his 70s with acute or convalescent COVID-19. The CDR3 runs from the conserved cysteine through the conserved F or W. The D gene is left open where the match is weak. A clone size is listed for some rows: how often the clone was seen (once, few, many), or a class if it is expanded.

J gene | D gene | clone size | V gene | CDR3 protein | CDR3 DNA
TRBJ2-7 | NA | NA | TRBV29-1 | CSAQPRGRPYEQYF | TGCAGCGCGCAACCCCGAGGGAGACCCTACGAGCAGTACTTC
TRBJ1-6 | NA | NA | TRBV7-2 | CASSLGVGVTLHF | TGTGCCAGCAGCTTAGGGGTAGGGGTAACCCTCCACTTT
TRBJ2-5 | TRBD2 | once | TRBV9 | CASSRGGSRYQETQYF | TGTGCCAGCAGCCGGGGGGGATCCCGGTACCAAGAGACCCAGTACTTC
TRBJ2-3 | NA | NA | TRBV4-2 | CASSQDLVRLGSTQYF | TGTGCCAGCAGCCAAGATCTTGTTAGACTTGGTTCCACGCAGTATTTT
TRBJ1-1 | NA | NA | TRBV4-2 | CASSLQDSEAFF | TGTGCCAGCAGCCTCCAGGACAGCGAGGCTTTCTTT
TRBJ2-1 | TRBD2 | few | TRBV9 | CASSNPGLQDEQFF | TGTGCCAGCAGCAATCCGGGACTACAGGATGAGCAGTTCTTC
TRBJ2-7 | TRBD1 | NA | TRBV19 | CASSVLTGGAYEQYF | TGTGCCAGTAGTGTCCTGACAGGGGGCGCCTACGAGCAGTACTTC
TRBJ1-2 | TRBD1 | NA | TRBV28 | CAARGRGYGYTF | TGTGCCGCTAGGGGGCGCGGCTATGGCTACACCTTC
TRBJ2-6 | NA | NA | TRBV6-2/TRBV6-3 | CASSYSTRAGANVLTF | TGTGCCAGCAGTTACTCAACCAGGGCTGGGGCCAACGTCCTGACTTTC
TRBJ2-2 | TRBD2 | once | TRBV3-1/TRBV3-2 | CASRGLAGEYLFF | TGTGCCAGCAGGGGACTAGCGGGGGAGTACTTGTTTTTT
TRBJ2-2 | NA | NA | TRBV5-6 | CASSSILSRGELFF | TGTGCCAGCAGCTCAATCCTGTCCCGGGGGGAGCTGTTTTTT
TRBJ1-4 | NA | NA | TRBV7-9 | CASSISEVANEKLFF | TGTGCCAGCAGTATAAGCGAGGTGGCTAATGAAAAACTGTTTTTT
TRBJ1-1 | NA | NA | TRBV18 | CASSPSGQPNTEAFF | TGTGCCAGCTCACCATCCGGACAGCCAAACACTGAAGCTTTCTTT
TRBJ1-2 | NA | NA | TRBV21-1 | CASSKALLHRGQDYGYTF | TGTGCCAGCAGCAAAGCGCTTTTGCACAGGGGGCAGGACTATGGCTACACCTTC
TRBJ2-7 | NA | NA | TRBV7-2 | CASSGDNSYEQYF | TGTGCCAGCAGCGGCGACAACTCCTACGAGCAGTACTTC
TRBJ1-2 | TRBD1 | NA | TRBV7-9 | CASSTRTGDYGYTF | TGTGCCAGCAGCACCCGGACAGGGGATTATGGCTACACCTTC
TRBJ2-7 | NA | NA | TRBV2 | CASRDWHSYEQYF | TGTGCCAGCAGGGACTGGCACTCCTACGAGCAGTACTTC
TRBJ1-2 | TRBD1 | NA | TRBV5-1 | CASSWDRPTNYGYTF | TGCGCCAGCAGTTGGGACAGGCCTACTAACTATGGCTACACCTTC
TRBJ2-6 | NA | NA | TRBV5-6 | CASSLLDIQVGANVLTF | TGTGCCAGCAGCTTGCTGGACATCCAGGTGGGGGCCAACGTCCTGACTTTC
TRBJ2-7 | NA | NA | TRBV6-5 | CASSYSIYEQYF | TGTGCCAGCAGTTACTCTATCTACGAGCAGTACTTC
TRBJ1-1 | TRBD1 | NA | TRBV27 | CASSRTGAEAFF | TGTGCCAGCAGCCGGACAGGGGCTGAAGCTTTCTTT
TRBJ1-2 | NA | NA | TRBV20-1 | CSKPQGYGYTF | TGCTCCAAACCTCAGGGCTATGGCTACACCTTC
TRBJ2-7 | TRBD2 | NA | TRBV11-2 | CASSLELAGVKTYEQYF | TGTGCCAGCAGCTTGGAACTAGCGGGGGTTAAAACTTACGAGCAGTACTTC
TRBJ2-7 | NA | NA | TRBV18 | CASSPPGGTAYEQYF | TGTGCCAGCTCACCCCCAGGAGGGACTGCCTACGAGCAGTACTTC
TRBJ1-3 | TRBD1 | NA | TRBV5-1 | CASSLAGQTGNTIYF | TGCGCCAGCAGCTTGGCGGGACAGACTGGAAACACCATATATTTT
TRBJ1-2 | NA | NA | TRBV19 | CASSPGGGYTF | TGTGCCAGTAGCCCGGGGGGTGGCTACACCTTC
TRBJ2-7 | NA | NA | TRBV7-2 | CASSLAPQGAYEQYF | TGTGCCAGCAGCTTAGCTCCTCAGGGTGCCTACGAGCAGTACTTC
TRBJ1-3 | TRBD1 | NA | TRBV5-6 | CASSPGTGSGNTIYF | TGTGCCAGCAGCCCCGGGACAGGGTCTGGAAACACCATATATTTT
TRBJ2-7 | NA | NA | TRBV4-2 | CASSQDRVAGNNEQYF | TGTGCCAGCAGCCAAGATCGTGTGGCAGGGAATAACGAGCAGTACTTC
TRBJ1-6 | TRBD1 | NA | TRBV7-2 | CASSGGQGYNSPLHF | TGTGCCAGCAGCGGGGGACAGGGGTATAATTCACCCCTCCACTTT
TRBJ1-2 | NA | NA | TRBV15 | CATSGPGYGYTF | TGTGCCACCAGCGGCCCAGGGTATGGCTACACCTTC
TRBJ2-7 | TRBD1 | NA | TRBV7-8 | CASSYRDRDLDYEQYF | TGTGCCAGCAGCTACCGGGACAGGGACCTTGACTACGAGCAGTACTTC
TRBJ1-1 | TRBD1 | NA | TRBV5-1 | CASSQLQGGIMNTEAFF | TGCGCCAGCAGCCAATTACAGGGGGGGATCATGAACACTGAAGCTTTCTTT
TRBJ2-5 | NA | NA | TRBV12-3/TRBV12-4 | CASSPQETQYF | TGTGCCAGCAGTCCTCAAGAGACCCAGTACTTC
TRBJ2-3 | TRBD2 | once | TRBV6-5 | CASSPGGRSTDTQYF | TGTGCCAGCAGCCCCGGGGGGAGAAGCACAGATACGCAGTATTTT
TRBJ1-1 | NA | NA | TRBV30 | CARGRVNTEAFF | TGTGCAAGGGGCCGGGTGAACACTGAAGCTTTCTTT
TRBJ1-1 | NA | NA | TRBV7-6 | CASSLAQGGTEAFF | TGTGCCAGCAGCTTAGCGCAAGGAGGCACTGAAGCTTTCTTT
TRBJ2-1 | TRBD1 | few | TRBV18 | CASSPDRGPYNEQFF | TGTGCCAGCTCACCGGACAGGGGACCATACAATGAGCAGTTCTTC
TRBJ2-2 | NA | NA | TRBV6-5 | CASGDWSIGTGELFF | TGTGCCAGCGGGGACTGGAGCATTGGCACCGGGGAGCTGTTTTTT
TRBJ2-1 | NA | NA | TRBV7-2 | CASSLGRAYNEQFF | TGTGCCAGCAGCTTAGGTCGTGCCTACAATGAGCAGTTCTTC
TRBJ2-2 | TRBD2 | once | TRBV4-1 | CASSQSVLAGPELFF | TGCGCCAGCAGCCAATCGGTACTAGCGGGACCGGAGCTGTTTTTT
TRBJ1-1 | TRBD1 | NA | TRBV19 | CASSSGQGTEAFF | TGTGCCAGTAGTTCAGGACAGGGCACTGAAGCTTTCTTT
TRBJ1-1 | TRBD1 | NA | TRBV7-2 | CASSLRQGGEAFF | TGTGCCAGCAGCTTAAGACAGGGAGGCGAAGCTTTCTTT
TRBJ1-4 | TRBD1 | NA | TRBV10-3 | CAIGGQRAEKLFF | TGTGCCATCGGGGGACAGCGGGCTGAAAAACTGTTTTTT
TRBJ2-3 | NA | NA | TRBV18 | CASSPPGLRVTDTQYF | TGTGCCAGCTCACCGCCGGGACTTCGAGTCACAGATACGCAGTATTTT
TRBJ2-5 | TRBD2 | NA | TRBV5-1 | CASSLETSGGKETQYF | TGCGCCAGCAGCTTGGAAACTAGCGGGGGAAAAGAGACCCAGTACTTC
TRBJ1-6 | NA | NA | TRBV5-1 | CASSLGDEDSLSGSPLHF | TGCGCCAGCAGCTTGGGTGATGAGGACTCCCTAAGTGGTTCACCCCTCCACTTT
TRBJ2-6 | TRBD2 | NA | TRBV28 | CASRGGGGTGANVLTF | TGTGCCAGCCGCGGGGGAGGCGGGACTGGGGCCAACGTCCTGACTTTC